Below, 28 T cell receptor beta chains from the same sample are listed, as sequenced in a study of T cells after yellow fever vaccination. One entry per CDR3 protein results from TCRdb running MiXCR on the 5' RACE reads. The sample records approximately 180,000 distinct CDR3 sequences, approximately 6.2% being singletons. The source was CD4+ T cells sorted from PBMCs, collected on the day of the first yellow fever vaccination. Receptors were obtained from a man in his late teens or twenties who received the YFV17D yellow fever vaccine.

This clonotype has at least ten counts. The chain couples TRBV19 to TRBJ2-2; D is perhaps TRBD1 (6 bases). Deletions cut 3 bases from V and 4 bases from J, with 12 bases between. Looked up from germline, CDR1 is LNHDA and CDR2 is SQIVND (reference sequence). The CDR3 is made up of 15 amino acids. CDR3 in amino acids: CASSIPGAGTGELFF. Written as DNA, the CDR3 is TGTGCCAGTAGTATCCCAGGGGCGGGCACCGGGGAGCTGTTTTTT.

This clonotype was seen at least ten times. The rearrangement uses TRBV4-1 and TRBJ1-2; D not certain. The CDR3 extends over 15 amino acids. From germline, CDR1 is MGHRA and CDR2 YSYEKL. V was pared by 4 bases and J by 1 base, with 13 bases between. In DNA form, the CDR3 reads TGCGCCAGCAGCCCAGGAGGAGCTCTTAACTATGGCTACACCTTC. Its translation is CASSPGGALNYGYTF.

V and J are TRBV30 and TRBJ2-7; D uncertain. The CDR3 has 11 amino acids. V gave up 2 bases and J gave up 4 bases, with 6 bases separating them. Germline V gene data show CDR1 as GTSNPN and CDR2 as SVGIG (reference sequence). The DNA of the CDR3 is TGTGCCTGGAGTTCCGGATACGAGCAGTACTTC. It codes for CAWSSGYEQYF.

This clonotype was found many times. The chain couples TRBV7-2 to TRBJ2-5; D remains ambiguous. With 6 bases removed from V and 8 bases from J, the gap between germline ends came to 19 bases. The CDR3 length is 14 residues. Germline V gene sequence: CDR1 SGHTA, CDR2 FQGNSA. In nucleotides, the CDR3 is TGTGCCAGCAGATCGCCGGACCGAACAGTAACCCAGTACTTC. As protein: CASRSPDRTVTQYF.

This clonotype was picked up a small number of times. The chain combines TRBV4-3 with TRBJ2-2, with 8 bases lining up with TRBD1. This CDR3 region has 15 residues. With V trimmed by 0 bases and J by 8 bases, 5 bases remained unmatched. In germline, CDR1 is LGHNA, CDR2 YSLEER. The CDR3 sequence is CASSQDTQGAGELFF. In DNA, the CDR3 is TGCGCCAGCAGCCAAGATACCCAGGGGGCGGGGGAGCTGTTTTTT.

The V and J genes are TRBV6-1 and TRBJ2-1; D is possibly TRBD1 or TRBD2 (5 bases each). There are 15 residues in the CDR3. Germline V lookup: CDR1 MNHNS, CDR2 SASEGT. With 5 bases removed from V and 4 bases from J, the gap between germline ends came to 15 bases. CDR3 sequence (DNA): TGTGCCAGCAGTCGGGACCCTGTATCTTACAATGAGCAGTTCTTC. As protein: CASSRDPVSYNEQFF.

The genes are TRBV6-5 and TRBJ2-3, with a tentative D call TRBD1 (5 bases). The CDR3 length is 16 residues. Germline V lookup: CDR1 MNHEY, CDR2 SVGAGI. V was clipped by 4 bases and J by 3 bases, with 17 bases between them. As DNA, the CDR3 is TGTGCCAGCAGTTCCACAATAGGGGATAGGACAGATACGCAGTATTTT. It specifies CASSSTIGDRTDTQYF.

The chain links TRBV24-1 to TRBJ2-3, with a tentative D call TRBD2 (6 bases). The CDR3 is made up of 15 amino acids. V gave up 0 bases and J gave up 3 bases, with 9 bases separating them. Germline values: CDR1 KGHDR, CDR2 SFDVKD. DNA for the CDR3: TGTGCCACCAGTGATTTGGGAGGGCGGACAGATACGCAGTATTTT. Translation: CATSDLGGRTDTQYF.

This chain uses TRBV11-2 with TRBJ2-5; D uncertain. Trimming cost V 1 base and J 5 bases, with 8 bases left between them. The CDR3 runs 13 residues. Germline values: CDR1 SGHAT, CDR2 FQNNGV. CDR3 protein: CASSLASGETQYF. The CDR3 DNA follows: TGTGCCAGCAGCTTAGCCAGTGGCGAGACCCAGTACTTC.

For this clonotype: A much more abundant neighbour one base away suggests this may be a read error. The gene calls are TRBV5-1 and TRBJ2-3; D may match TRBD1 or TRBD2 (5 bases each). The CDR3 runs to 19 residues. Looked up from germline, CDR1 is SGHRS and CDR2 is YFSETQ. The V end was cut by 1 base, the J end by 2 bases, with 23 bases between. Here the CDR3 DNA reads TGCGCCAGCAGCTTGCTCGGGGCGCCGGGTGGAATGCCCACAGATACGCAGTATTTT. Translating it yields CASSLLGAPGGMPTDTQYF.

The CDR3 nucleotides read TGCAGCGCTAGCGGGGGCCTCACAGATACGCAGTATTTT. It specifies CSASGGLTDTQYF. The chain couples TRBV29-1 to TRBJ2-3, with 10 bases that match TRBD2. J lost 2 bases, V lost 7 bases, and 3 bases had no gene match. This CDR3 is 13 amino acids long. Per germline, CDR1 SQVTM and CDR2 ANQGSEA.

Comments on this clonotype: A much larger clone lies one base from this, so it may be a read error. The chain uses TRBV20-1 and TRBJ2-1; a possible D gene is TRBD1 (6 bases). Germline V gives CDR1 DFQATT, CDR2 SNEGSKA (reference sequence). CDR3 length equals 14 residues. With 3 bases removed from V and 0 bases from J, the gap between germline ends came to 9 bases. CDR3 DNA: TGCAGTGCTAGTTACAGGGACTCCTACAATGAGCAGTTCTTC. Residues: CSASYRDSYNEQFF.

This sequence joins TRBV10-3 and TRBJ2-2; D gene ambiguous. Germline CDR1 and CDR2: ENHRY and SYGVKD. Trimming took 0 bases from V and 3 from J, leaving 14 bases between them. CDR3 length equals 17 residues. The DNA for the CDR3 is TGTGCCATCAGTGAGTCTACTGGCGGTGCCCACACCGGGGAGCTGTTTTTT. Its translation is CAISESTGGAHTGELFF.

This clonotype was observed at least ten times. The chain combines TRBV6-1 with TRBJ1-1, with unresolved D. Deletions cut 7 bases from V and 1 base from J, with 13 bases between. The CDR3 runs 14 residues. Germline V lookup: CDR1 MNHNS, CDR2 SASEGT. CDR3 DNA sequence: TGTGCCAGCACCCTAAGTTGGGCGAACACTGAAGCTTTCTTT. This codes for CASTLSWANTEAFF.

This clonotype was observed many times. The chain is built from TRBV4-1 and TRBJ2-2; D call uncertain. The CDR3 length is 11 residues. Trimming cost V 6 bases and J 6 bases, with 5 bases left between them. Germline loops: CDR1 MGHRA, CDR2 YSYEKL. CDR3 protein: CASRGSGELFF. DNA for the CDR3: TGCGCCAGCAGGGGTTCCGGGGAGCTGTTTTTT.

This clonotype was detected a few times. J is TRBJ2-6 and V is TRBV6-2 or TRBV6-3; 14 bases agree with TRBD2. Germline loops: CDR1 MNHEY, CDR2 SVGEGT. Losses at the gene ends were 2 bases for V and 1 base for J; bases not matched to a gene: 10. There are 21 residues in the CDR3. In DNA form, the CDR3 reads TGTGCCAGCAGTTACCCGACCGCGACTAGCGGGGGGGCGTCTGGGGCCAACGTCCTGACTTTC. This sequence encodes CASSYPTATSGGASGANVLTF.

This clonotype was recorded at least ten times. The chain couples TRBV20-1 to TRBJ2-5; TRBD1 might be the D (6 bases). This CDR3 is built from 11 residues. V lost 6 bases and J 5 bases, leaving 10 bases between the germline ends. Germline V CDR1 and CDR2: DFQATT, SNEGSKA (reference sequence). The CDR3 protein is CSAQGRETQYF. The CDR3 DNA reads as TGCAGTGCCCAGGGGCGGGAGACCCAGTACTTC.

This rearrangement joins TRBV2 to TRBJ2-2, with D tentatively TRBD2 (5 bases). The germline V gene encodes CDR1 SNHLY and CDR2 FYNNEI. The CDR3 sequence is 14 residues long. V dropped 10 bases and J dropped 1 base, with 13 bases sitting between them. The CDR3 nucleotides read TGTGCCACCCGAATCGGGGAGAACACCGGGGAGCTGTTTTTT. The encoded protein is CATRIGENTGELFF.

The gene calls are TRBV20-1 and TRBJ1-5; D remains ambiguous. Germline V gene lookup returns CDR1 DFQATT and CDR2 SNEGSKA (reference sequence). The CDR3 contains 14 residues. Trimming removed 2 bases at V and 3 bases at J, with 11 bases between. DNA of the CDR3: TGCAGTGCTAGATCTGGGAGCCCCAATCAGCCCCAGCATTTT. Translation gives CSARSGSPNQPQHF.

This clonotype appeared many times. This chain uses TRBV4-1 with TRBJ1-1; D uncertain. Per germline, CDR1 MGHRA and CDR2 YSYEKL. CDR3 length: 12 amino acids. V was shortened by 4 bases and J by 3 bases, with 6 bases between the two germline ends. In DNA, the CDR3 is TGCGCCAGCAGCCTTCCCTACACTGAAGCTTTCTTT. Its translation: CASSLPYTEAFF.

This clonotype was observed a handful of times. In DNA, the CDR3 is TGCAGTGCTAGCCGGGGGCCCATGAACACTGAAGCTTTCTTT. It codes for CSASRGPMNTEAFF. The V and J genes are TRBV20-1 and TRBJ1-1; weak D call: TRBD1 (6 bases). Per the germline V gene, CDR1 is DFQATT and CDR2 is SNEGSKA (reference sequence). This CDR3 is 14 amino acids long. V was cut by 3 bases and J by 0 bases, with 11 bases left in between.

This clonotype was found a few times. The genes are TRBV10-3 and TRBJ2-7; D remains unclear. This CDR3 contains 13 residues. The germline V gene has CDR1 ENHRY and CDR2 SYGVKD. V dropped 8 bases and J dropped 7 bases, with 18 bases sitting between them. CDR3 bases: TGTGCCATCTCCCCCGGCCAGGCGAGAGAGCAGTACGTC. Translating it yields CAISPGQAREQYV.

The V call is TRBV10-3, the J call TRBJ1-2, with D tentatively TRBD1 (5 bases). Germline CDR1 and CDR2: ENHRY and SYGVKD. The CDR3 length is 15 residues. Trimming took 2 bases from V and 3 from J, leaving 13 bases between them. The CDR3 reads CAISEGRGGDYGYTF. CDR3 bases: TGTGCCATCAGTGAGGGTAGGGGCGGTGACTATGGCTACACCTTC.

CDR3 residues: CAISEETASYNSPLHF. CDR3 coding DNA: TGTGCCATCAGTGAGGAGACAGCGTCCTATAATTCACCCCTCCACTTT. V and J are TRBV10-3 and TRBJ1-6, with TRBD1 as a possible D gene (5 bases). The V and J ends lost 2 bases and 1 base respectively, with 9 bases between them. Germline CDR1 ENHRY, CDR2 SYGVKD. The CDR3 sequence is 16 residues long.

This clonotype was picked up many times. The V and J genes are TRBV5-5 and TRBJ1-2; D is possibly TRBD1 (5 bases). The CDR3 spans 13 residues. V was cut by 2 bases and J by 3 bases, with 8 bases left in between. CDR1 SGHKS and CDR2 YYEKEE come from the germline V gene (reference sequence). The CDR3 DNA follows: TGTGCCAGCAGCTTTCCAGGGCACTATGGCTACACCTTC. This sequence encodes CASSFPGHYGYTF.

A few counts support this clonotype. The chain links TRBV6-5 to TRBJ1-1, with a tentative D call TRBD1 (6 bases). The CDR3 is made up of 15 amino acids. CDR1 is MNHEY, CDR2 SVGAGI, per germline. V lost 1 base and J lost 3, with 12 bases in between. DNA of the CDR3: TGTGCCAGCAGTTACTTTCACGGACAGTACACTGAAGCTTTCTTT. Translation gives CASSYFHGQYTEAFF.

The sample holds many counts of this clonotype. V usage is TRBV6-7 and J usage is TRBJ2-6; D call uncertain. TRBV6-7 is an ORF, with its function uncertain. This CDR3 has 14 residues. V was clipped by 6 bases and J by 0 bases, with 6 bases between them. Written as DNA, the CDR3 is TGTGCCAGCAGACCCCCCTCTGGGGCCAACGTCCTGACTTTC. Encoded protein: CASRPPSGANVLTF.

V and J are TRBV7-7 and TRBJ2-1; D might be TRBD1 (6 bases). This CDR3 has 13 residues. Germline V gene lookup returns CDR1 SSHAT and CDR2 FNYEAQ (reference sequence). V lost 5 bases, J lost 8 bases, and 13 bases lay in between. CDR3 bases: TGTGCCAGCAGCCCAAACAGGGTCCATGAGCAGTTCTTC. Its protein product is CASSPNRVHEQFF. Variable domain in full (rest from reference TRBV7-7 and TRBJ2-1): GAGVSQSPRYKVTKRGQDVTLRCDPISSHATLYWYQQALGQGPEFLTYFNYEAQPDKSGLPSDRFSAERPEGSISTLTIQRTEQRDSAMYRCASSPNRVHEQFFGPGTRLTVL.